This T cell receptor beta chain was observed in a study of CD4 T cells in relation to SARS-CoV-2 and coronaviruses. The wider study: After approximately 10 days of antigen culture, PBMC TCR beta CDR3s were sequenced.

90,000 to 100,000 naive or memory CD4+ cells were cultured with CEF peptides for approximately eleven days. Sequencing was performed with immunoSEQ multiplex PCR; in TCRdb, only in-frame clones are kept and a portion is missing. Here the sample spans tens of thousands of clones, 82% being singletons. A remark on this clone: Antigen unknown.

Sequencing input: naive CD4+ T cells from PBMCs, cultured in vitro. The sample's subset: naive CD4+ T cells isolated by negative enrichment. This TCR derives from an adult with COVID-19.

The CDR3 DNA is TGTGCCAGCAGCTTGGTTGGGACTAGCGGGAGCGCAGATACGCAGTATTTT. This codes for CASSLVGTSGSADTQYF. The chain recombines TRBV7-2 with TRBJ2-3, with TRBD2 matching over 14 bases. The CDR3 contains 17 residues. Germline CDR1 and CDR2: SGHTA and FQGNSA. With 3 bases clipped from V and 4 bases from J, the junction kept 6 bases outside the gene matches.